Reported below is one TCR beta chain. V lost 5 bases, J lost 6 bases, and 5 bases stayed unmatched. The CDR3 is made up of 13 amino acids. Per germline, CDR1 SEHNR and CDR2 FQNEAQ (reference sequence). The sample is drawn from a study of shared clonotypes between healthy human individuals. The repertoire was sequenced with immunoSEQ multiplex PCR; TCRdb's copy has only in-frame clones and lacks some. This table holds over a million clones, more than 75% found once. Sample: memory CD4+ T cells from PBMCs. As for subset: CD45RA-negative fraction. V usage is TRBV7-9 and J usage is TRBJ1-2; TRBD1 matches 8 bases. The source is a man aged 18 to 29 in good health. Some clones in this sample may be carry-over from other donors' samples. The CDR3 spells CASSPGQGHGYTF. The CDR3 coding sequence is TGTGCCAGCAGCCCCGGACAGGGCCATGGCTACACCTTC.